Listed below are T cell receptor beta chains from one sample, sequenced in a study of OX40 agonist ivuxolimab in advanced cancers. The method was immunoSEQ multiplex PCR; TCRdb's version includes in-frame clones alone and lacks a portion of them. The sample contains under 55,000 clones, more than 80% of which appear only once. The source material was CD4+ or CD8+ T cells sorted from blood, sampled in a trial of the OX40 agonist ivuxolimab. The receptors were sampled from an adult with an advanced solid tumor such as melanoma, head and neck, liver or kidney cancer. Both conserved end residues are part of each CDR3. A D gene is named only where the DNA matches it firmly. Clone size is shown for a subset of rows, as once, few, many or a class of expanded clone.

j_call: TRBJ2-5
clone_size: .
d_call: TRBD2
v_call: TRBV27
cdr3_nt: TGTGCCAGCAGTCCCAGACTAGCGGGGATGGTAGAGACCCAGTACTTC
cdr3_aa: CASSPRLAGMVETQYF

j_call: TRBJ2-7
clone_size: .
d_call: .
v_call: TRBV19
cdr3_nt: TGTGCCAGTAGCCAGGTGTCTGGCTACGAGCAGTACTTC
cdr3_aa: CASSQVSGYEQYF

j_call: TRBJ2-5
clone_size: .
d_call: .
v_call: TRBV13
cdr3_nt: TGTGCCAGCAGCTTATATCGAGAAGAGACCCAGTACTTC
cdr3_aa: CASSLYREETQYF

j_call: TRBJ2-3
clone_size: .
d_call: .
v_call: TRBV15
cdr3_nt: TGTGCCACCAGCAGGCGGGGTGTCCCCGATACGCAGTATTTT
cdr3_aa: CATSRRGVPDTQYF

j_call: TRBJ2-7
clone_size: .
d_call: .
v_call: TRBV11-3
cdr3_nt: TGTGCCAGCAGCTTCTCTGGAGCCTACGAGCAGTACTTC
cdr3_aa: CASSFSGAYEQYF

j_call: TRBJ1-2
clone_size: .
d_call: .
v_call: TRBV6-6
cdr3_nt: TGTGCCAGCACGGGACGGCAGCATCTGCTAGGCTACACCTTC
cdr3_aa: CASTGRQHLLGYTF

j_call: TRBJ2-3
clone_size: .
d_call: .
v_call: TRBV27
cdr3_nt: TGTGCCAGCAGTTCCGACGAAAAACAAGGGACCAACCAAAGCACAGATACGCAGTATTTT
cdr3_aa: CASSSDEKQGTNQSTDTQYF

j_call: TRBJ1-3
clone_size: .
d_call: .
v_call: TRBV11-2
cdr3_nt: TGTGCCAGCAGCCAAACGGGCTCTGGAAACACCATATATTTT
cdr3_aa: CASSQTGSGNTIYF

j_call: TRBJ2-7
clone_size: .
d_call: TRBD2
v_call: TRBV2
cdr3_nt: TGTGCCAGCAGTGAGGGACTAGGTACTCAGGTTTACGAGCAGTACTTC
cdr3_aa: CASSEGLGTQVYEQYF

j_call: TRBJ2-7
clone_size: .
d_call: .
v_call: TRBV27
cdr3_nt: TGTGCCAGCACCCTTCGTGGGGGAAGCGACGAGCAGTACTTC
cdr3_aa: CASTLRGGSDEQYF

j_call: TRBJ1-2
clone_size: .
d_call: .
v_call: TRBV11-2
cdr3_nt: TGTGCCAGCAGCTTAAGGTCACTTAATGGCTACACCTTC
cdr3_aa: CASSLRSLNGYTF

j_call: TRBJ1-2
clone_size: .
d_call: .
v_call: TRBV27
cdr3_nt: TGTGCCAGCACCCCCATTGGGAGCAACTATGGCTACACCTTC
cdr3_aa: CASTPIGSNYGYTF

j_call: TRBJ1-4
clone_size: .
d_call: .
v_call: TRBV29-1
cdr3_nt: TGCAGCGTTGGCCGGGACGGGAATGAAAAACTGTTTTTT
cdr3_aa: CSVGRDGNEKLFF

j_call: TRBJ2-2
clone_size: .
d_call: .
v_call: TRBV6-1
cdr3_nt: TGTGCCAGCAGTGAAGGGAACGGGGAGCTGTTTTTT
cdr3_aa: CASSEGNGELFF

j_call: TRBJ2-1
clone_size: .
d_call: .
v_call: TRBV18
cdr3_nt: TGTGCCAGCTCACGACCGGGCCGTGAGCAGTTCTTC
cdr3_aa: CASSRPGREQFF

j_call: TRBJ2-7
clone_size: .
d_call: .
v_call: TRBV6-1
cdr3_nt: TGTGCCAGCAGTTGGGGCTACGAGCAGTACTTC
cdr3_aa: CASSWGYEQYF

j_call: TRBJ2-7
clone_size: medium-sized
d_call: .
v_call: TRBV7-6
cdr3_nt: TGTGCCAGCAGCTTAGCCGAGAGGGGGTCCTACGAGCAGTACTTC
cdr3_aa: CASSLAERGSYEQYF

j_call: TRBJ1-4
clone_size: .
d_call: TRBD1
v_call: TRBV4-2
cdr3_nt: TGTGCCAGCAGCCAAGATATCGGGACAGGGAATGAAAAACTGTTTTTT
cdr3_aa: CASSQDIGTGNEKLFF

j_call: TRBJ2-7
clone_size: once
d_call: .
v_call: TRBV7-8
cdr3_nt: TGTGCCAGCAGCTTAGAGACAGGTCTGAGCTACGAGCAGTACTTC
cdr3_aa: CASSLETGLSYEQYF

j_call: TRBJ1-5
clone_size: .
d_call: .
v_call: TRBV15
cdr3_nt: TGTGCCACCAGCCCCGAGATCAATCAGCCCCAGCATTTT
cdr3_aa: CATSPEINQPQHF

j_call: TRBJ2-7
clone_size: .
d_call: .
v_call: TRBV6-7
cdr3_nt: TGTGCCAGCAGTGCCTTAGGGGAGCAGTACTTC
cdr3_aa: CASSALGEQYF

j_call: TRBJ2-5
clone_size: once
d_call: .
v_call: TRBV7-9
cdr3_nt: TGTGCCAGCAGCTTAAGTCTGAGAGAAGAGACCCAGTACTTC
cdr3_aa: CASSLSLREETQYF

j_call: TRBJ2-1
clone_size: .
d_call: .
v_call: TRBV11-3
cdr3_nt: TGTGCCAGCAGCCCACGTGGGAGGAGTACCTACAATGAGCAGTTCTTC
cdr3_aa: CASSPRGRSTYNEQFF

j_call: TRBJ2-1
clone_size: .
d_call: TRBD2
v_call: TRBV5-5
cdr3_nt: TGTGCCAGCAGCTTGTCGGGCGGGGGGTACTACAATGAGCAGTTCTTC
cdr3_aa: CASSLSGGGYYNEQFF

j_call: TRBJ2-1
clone_size: .
d_call: TRBD2
v_call: TRBV5-1
cdr3_nt: TGCGCCAGCAGCTTGGGTCCCGCGGGAGGGCCGTACAATGAGCAGTTCTTC
cdr3_aa: CASSLGPAGGPYNEQFF

j_call: TRBJ2-2
clone_size: .
d_call: .
v_call: TRBV11-1
cdr3_nt: TGTGCCAGCAGCTTAGGCTCCGGGGAGCTGTTTTTT
cdr3_aa: CASSLGSGELFF

j_call: TRBJ2-7
clone_size: once
d_call: .
v_call: TRBV10-3
cdr3_nt: TGTGCCATCAGGTCCTACGAGCAGTACTTC
cdr3_aa: CAIRSYEQYF

j_call: TRBJ2-3
clone_size: .
d_call: TRBD2
v_call: TRBV5-1
cdr3_nt: TGCGCCAGCAGCCTAAATAGCGGGAGCGCAGATACGCAGTATTTT
cdr3_aa: CASSLNSGSADTQYF

j_call: TRBJ2-3
clone_size: once
d_call: .
v_call: TRBV9
cdr3_nt: TGTGCCAGCAGCGCCAGAGGGAATTGGGGCACAGATACGCAGTATTTT
cdr3_aa: CASSARGNWGTDTQYF

j_call: TRBJ2-5
clone_size: .
d_call: .
v_call: TRBV5-1
cdr3_nt: TGCGCCAGCAGCTGGGGAGATGACCAAGAGACCCAGTACTTC
cdr3_aa: CASSWGDDQETQYF

j_call: TRBJ2-7
clone_size: .
d_call: TRBD1
v_call: TRBV27
cdr3_nt: TGTGCCAGCAGTACCCACCGGACAGGGAGTGGATACGAGCAGTACTTC
cdr3_aa: CASSTHRTGSGYEQYF

j_call: TRBJ2-7
clone_size: .
d_call: .
v_call: TRBV27
cdr3_nt: TGTGCCAGCAGTTTACGGGAATCCTACGAGCAGTACTTC
cdr3_aa: CASSLRESYEQYF

j_call: TRBJ1-4
clone_size: .
d_call: .
v_call: TRBV7-9
cdr3_nt: TGTGCCAGCAGCCCCAGAGAAGGAGCTAATGAAAAACTGTTTTTT
cdr3_aa: CASSPREGANEKLFF

j_call: TRBJ1-1
clone_size: .
d_call: .
v_call: TRBV7-7
cdr3_nt: TGTGCCAGCAGCTTAAAGCAGGGCACTGAAGCTTTCTTT
cdr3_aa: CASSLKQGTEAFF

j_call: TRBJ1-6
clone_size: .
d_call: TRBD1
v_call: TRBV11-2
cdr3_nt: TGTGCCAGCAGCTTAGAGGGGGGACAGGTCATCCCCTACTATAATTCACCCCTCCACTTT
cdr3_aa: CASSLEGGQVIPYYNSPLHF

j_call: TRBJ2-7
clone_size: .
d_call: .
v_call: TRBV7-8
cdr3_nt: TGTGCCAGCAGCTTAGTTCCCCGGGGGCCAATGTACGAGCAGTACTTC
cdr3_aa: CASSLVPRGPMYEQYF

j_call: TRBJ2-3
clone_size: .
d_call: .
v_call: TRBV6-4
cdr3_nt: TGTGCCAGCAGTGACTCCGGGTATTCAGATACGCAGTATTTT
cdr3_aa: CASSDSGYSDTQYF

j_call: TRBJ1-2
clone_size: once
d_call: .
v_call: TRBV9
cdr3_nt: TGTGCCAGCGGCTTTTCCTCTAACTATGGCTACACCTTC
cdr3_aa: CASGFSSNYGYTF

j_call: TRBJ1-4
clone_size: .
d_call: TRBD1
v_call: TRBV9
cdr3_nt: TGTGCCAGCAGCAACCGACAGGGTGTTAATGAAAAACTGTTTTTT
cdr3_aa: CASSNRQGVNEKLFF

j_call: TRBJ2-2
clone_size: .
d_call: .
v_call: TRBV9
cdr3_nt: TGTGCCAGCAGCGTGGGCGGGGTGCACACCGGGGAGCTGTTTTTT
cdr3_aa: CASSVGGVHTGELFF

j_call: TRBJ2-5
clone_size: .
d_call: .
v_call: TRBV29-1
cdr3_nt: TGCAGCGTTGTAGAAGAGACCCAGTACTTC
cdr3_aa: CSVVEETQYF

j_call: TRBJ1-5
clone_size: few
d_call: .
v_call: TRBV16
cdr3_nt: TGTGCCAGCAGCTGGGGGGGGGCAGCCAATCAGCCCCAGCATTTT
cdr3_aa: CASSWGGAANQPQHF

j_call: TRBJ2-2
clone_size: .
d_call: .
v_call: TRBV5-5
cdr3_nt: TGTGCCAGCAGCTTGGGGGCTCCCGGGGAGCTGTTTTTT
cdr3_aa: CASSLGAPGELFF

j_call: TRBJ1-6
clone_size: .
d_call: .
v_call: TRBV11-2
cdr3_nt: TGTGCCAGCAGCCCCGGGCCTATACTAAGCTCCTATAATTCACCCCTCCACTTT
cdr3_aa: CASSPGPILSSYNSPLHF

j_call: TRBJ2-1
clone_size: .
d_call: TRBD2
v_call: TRBV9
cdr3_nt: TGTGCCAGCAGCGTGGCACTAGCGGGGTTGATCAATGAGCAGTTCTTC
cdr3_aa: CASSVALAGLINEQFF

j_call: TRBJ2-1
clone_size: .
d_call: TRBD2
v_call: TRBV7-9
cdr3_nt: TGTGCCAGCAGCGGCCGCGGGGGAACCTCCTACAATGAGCAGTTCTTC
cdr3_aa: CASSGRGGTSYNEQFF

j_call: TRBJ1-2
clone_size: .
d_call: TRBD1
v_call: TRBV5-4
cdr3_nt: TGTGCCAGCAGCATGGACAGGGTGGAGACGGGCTACACCTTC
cdr3_aa: CASSMDRVETGYTF

j_call: TRBJ2-2
clone_size: .
d_call: .
v_call: TRBV5-5
cdr3_nt: TGTGCCAGCAGCTCAACGACAGCGAACACCGGGGAGCTGTTTTTT
cdr3_aa: CASSSTTANTGELFF

j_call: TRBJ2-1
clone_size: once
d_call: .
v_call: TRBV2
cdr3_nt: TGTGCCAGCAGTGATGGGCGGAGCTCCTACAATGAGCAGTTCTTC
cdr3_aa: CASSDGRSSYNEQFF

j_call: TRBJ1-6
clone_size: .
d_call: TRBD1
v_call: TRBV2
cdr3_nt: TGTGCCAGCAGTGAACAGGGGGTAAATGGACCCCTCCACTTT
cdr3_aa: CASSEQGVNGPLHF

j_call: TRBJ2-7
clone_size: once
d_call: TRBD2
v_call: TRBV19
cdr3_nt: TGTGCCAGTAGTATTTTCCTAGCGGGAGTCTACGAGCAGTACTTC
cdr3_aa: CASSIFLAGVYEQYF

j_call: TRBJ2-7
clone_size: .
d_call: TRBD1
v_call: TRBV28
cdr3_nt: TGTGCCAGCAGTTTAATTTCCGCCAGGGGGCATTACTTC
cdr3_aa: CASSLISARGHYF

j_call: TRBJ2-3
clone_size: .
d_call: TRBD2
v_call: TRBV5-1
cdr3_nt: TGCGCCAGCAGCTTGACTAGCGATAGCACAGATACGCAGTATTTT
cdr3_aa: CASSLTSDSTDTQYF